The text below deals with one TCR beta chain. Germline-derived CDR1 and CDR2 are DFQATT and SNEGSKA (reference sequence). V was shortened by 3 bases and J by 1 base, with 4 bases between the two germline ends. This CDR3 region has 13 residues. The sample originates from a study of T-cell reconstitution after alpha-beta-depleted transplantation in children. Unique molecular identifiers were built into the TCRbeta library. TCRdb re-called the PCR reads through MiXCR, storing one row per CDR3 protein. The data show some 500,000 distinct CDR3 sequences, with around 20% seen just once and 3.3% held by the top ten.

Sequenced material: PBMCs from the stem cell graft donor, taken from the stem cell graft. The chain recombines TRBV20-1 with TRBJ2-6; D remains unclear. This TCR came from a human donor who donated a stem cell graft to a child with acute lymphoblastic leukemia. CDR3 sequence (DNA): TGCAGTGCTAGCCTATCTGGGGCCAACGTCCTGACTTTC. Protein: CSASLSGANVLTF.